This T cell receptor beta chain was identified in a study of cytomegalovirus exposure and HLA in healthy donors. Whole-study findings and limits: Most TCR sequences proved rare, with some public TCRs found in many donors. The study listed roughly 150 cytomegalovirus-associated TCR beta chains. Within the approximately 130 validation repertoires, first-cohort TCR clusters tended to co-occur, according to a later analysis.

The donors were in the roughly 130-subject validation cohort, distinct from the roughly 700-subject first cohort. The table came from immunoSEQ multiplex PCR; TCRdb's copy has only in-frame clones and leaves some out. Of over 60,000 clones listed, around 96% are singletons. Trimming took 10 bases from V and 5 from J, leaving 14 bases between them. Germline lookup yields CDR1 MDHEN and CDR2 SYDVKM. This CDR3 is built from 12 residues. As for this clone: Its antigen is still unknown.

The sequencing sample was made of PBMCs. The sequence came from a woman between 18 and 29 years old in good health and CMV-seropositive. The chain has TRBV28 and TRBJ1-2; no firm D call. CDR3 loop: CAITTGGYGYTF. CDR3 bases: TGTGCCATCACTACCGGAGGATATGGCTACACCTTC.